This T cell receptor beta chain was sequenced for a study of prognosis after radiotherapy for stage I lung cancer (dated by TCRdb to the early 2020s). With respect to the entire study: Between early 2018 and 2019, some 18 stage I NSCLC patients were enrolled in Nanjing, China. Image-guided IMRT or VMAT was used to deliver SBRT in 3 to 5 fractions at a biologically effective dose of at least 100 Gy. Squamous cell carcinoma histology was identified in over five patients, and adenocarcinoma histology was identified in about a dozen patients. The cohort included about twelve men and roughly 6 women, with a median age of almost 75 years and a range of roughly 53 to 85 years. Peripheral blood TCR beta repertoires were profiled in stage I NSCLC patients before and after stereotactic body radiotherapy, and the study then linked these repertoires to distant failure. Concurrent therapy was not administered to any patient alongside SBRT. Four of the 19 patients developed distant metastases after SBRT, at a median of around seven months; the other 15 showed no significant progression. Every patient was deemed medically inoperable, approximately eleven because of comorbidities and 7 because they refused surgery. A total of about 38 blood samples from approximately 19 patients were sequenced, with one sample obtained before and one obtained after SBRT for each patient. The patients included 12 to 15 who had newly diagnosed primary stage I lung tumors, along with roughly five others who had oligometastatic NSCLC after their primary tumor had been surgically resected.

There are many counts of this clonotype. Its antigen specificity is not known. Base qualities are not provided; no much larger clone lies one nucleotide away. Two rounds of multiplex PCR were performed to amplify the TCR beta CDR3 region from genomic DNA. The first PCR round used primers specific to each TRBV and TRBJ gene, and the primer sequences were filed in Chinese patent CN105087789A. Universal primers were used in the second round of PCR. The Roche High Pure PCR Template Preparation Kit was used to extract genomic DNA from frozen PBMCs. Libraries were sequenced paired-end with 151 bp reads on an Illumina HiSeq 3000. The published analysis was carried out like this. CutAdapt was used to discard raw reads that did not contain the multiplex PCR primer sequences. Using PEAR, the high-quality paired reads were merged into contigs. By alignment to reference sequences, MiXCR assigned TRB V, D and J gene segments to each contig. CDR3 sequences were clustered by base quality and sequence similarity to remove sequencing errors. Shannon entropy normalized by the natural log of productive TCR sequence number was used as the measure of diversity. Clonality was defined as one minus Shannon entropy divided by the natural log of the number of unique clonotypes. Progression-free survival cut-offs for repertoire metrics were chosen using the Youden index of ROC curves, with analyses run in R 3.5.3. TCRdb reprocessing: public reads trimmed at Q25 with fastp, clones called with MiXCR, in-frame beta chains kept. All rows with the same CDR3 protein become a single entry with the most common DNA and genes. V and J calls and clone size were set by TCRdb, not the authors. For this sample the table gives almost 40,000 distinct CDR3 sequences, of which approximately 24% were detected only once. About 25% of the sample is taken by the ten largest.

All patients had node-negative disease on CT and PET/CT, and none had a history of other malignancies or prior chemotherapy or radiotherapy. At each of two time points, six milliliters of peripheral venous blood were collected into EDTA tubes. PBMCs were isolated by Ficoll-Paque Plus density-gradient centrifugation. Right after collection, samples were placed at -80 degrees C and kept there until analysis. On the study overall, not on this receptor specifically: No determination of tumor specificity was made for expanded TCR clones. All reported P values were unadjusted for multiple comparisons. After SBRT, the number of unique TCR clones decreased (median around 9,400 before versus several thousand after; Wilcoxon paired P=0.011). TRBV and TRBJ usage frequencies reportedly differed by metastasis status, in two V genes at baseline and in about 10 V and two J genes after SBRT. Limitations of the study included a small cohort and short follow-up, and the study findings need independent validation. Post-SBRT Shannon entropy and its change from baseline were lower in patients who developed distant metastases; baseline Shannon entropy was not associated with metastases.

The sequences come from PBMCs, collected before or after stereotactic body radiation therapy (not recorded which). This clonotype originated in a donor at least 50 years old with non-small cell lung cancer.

The CDR3 loop reads CAWATFMNTEAFF. The DNA is TGTGCCTGGGCCACCTTCATGAACACTGAAGCTTTCTTT. Rearrangement joined TRBV30 to TRBJ1-1; the D gene remains uncertain. The CDR3 spans 13 residues, from the cysteine through the phenylalanine. Only CDR3 DNA is held: 39 bases, read in frame from base 1. The germline V gene (reference sequence) supplies CDR1 GTSNPN and CDR2 SVGIG. The trim is 5 bases for V and 0 bases for J, with a gap of 10 bases between the germline ends.